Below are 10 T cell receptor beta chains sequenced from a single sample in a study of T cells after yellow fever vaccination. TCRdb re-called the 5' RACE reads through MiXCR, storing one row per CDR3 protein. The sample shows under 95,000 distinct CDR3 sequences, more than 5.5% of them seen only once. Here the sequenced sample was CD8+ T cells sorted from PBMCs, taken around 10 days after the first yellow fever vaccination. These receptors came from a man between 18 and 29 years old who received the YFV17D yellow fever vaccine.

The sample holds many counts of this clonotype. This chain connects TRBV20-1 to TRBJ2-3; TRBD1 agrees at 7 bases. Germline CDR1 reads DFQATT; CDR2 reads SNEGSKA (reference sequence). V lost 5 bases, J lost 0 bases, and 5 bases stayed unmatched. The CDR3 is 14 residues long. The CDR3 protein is CSADRVASTDTQYF. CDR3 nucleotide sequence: TGCAGTGCTGACAGGGTTGCAAGCACAGATACGCAGTATTTT.

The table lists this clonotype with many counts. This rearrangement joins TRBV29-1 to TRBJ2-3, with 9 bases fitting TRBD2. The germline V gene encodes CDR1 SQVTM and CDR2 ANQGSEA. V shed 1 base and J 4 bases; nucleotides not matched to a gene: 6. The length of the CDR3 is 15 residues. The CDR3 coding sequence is TGCAGCGTTGAAGTGGGGCGGGGGGGCGCAGATACGCAGTATTTT. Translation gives CSVEVGRGGADTQYF.

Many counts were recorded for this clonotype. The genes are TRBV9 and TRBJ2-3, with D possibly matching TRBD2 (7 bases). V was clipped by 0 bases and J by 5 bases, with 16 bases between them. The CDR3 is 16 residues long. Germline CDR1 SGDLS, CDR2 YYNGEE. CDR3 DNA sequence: TGTGCCAGCAGCGTAGTGGGCGGGGGCGTTGAAGATACGCAGTATTTT. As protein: CASSVVGGGVEDTQYF.

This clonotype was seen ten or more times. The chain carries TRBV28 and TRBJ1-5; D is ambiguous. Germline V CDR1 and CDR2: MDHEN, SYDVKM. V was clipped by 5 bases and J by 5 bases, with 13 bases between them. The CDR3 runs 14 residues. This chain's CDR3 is CASSPPLFHQPQHF. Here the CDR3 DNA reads TGTGCCAGCAGTCCACCCCTGTTTCATCAGCCCCAGCATTTT.

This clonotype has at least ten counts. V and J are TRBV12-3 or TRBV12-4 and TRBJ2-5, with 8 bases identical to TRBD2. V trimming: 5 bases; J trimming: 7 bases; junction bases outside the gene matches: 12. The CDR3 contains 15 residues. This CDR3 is CASSTPPGGAGTQYF. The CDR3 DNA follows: TGTGCCAGCAGTACCCCTCCCGGGGGGGCTGGGACCCAGTACTTC.

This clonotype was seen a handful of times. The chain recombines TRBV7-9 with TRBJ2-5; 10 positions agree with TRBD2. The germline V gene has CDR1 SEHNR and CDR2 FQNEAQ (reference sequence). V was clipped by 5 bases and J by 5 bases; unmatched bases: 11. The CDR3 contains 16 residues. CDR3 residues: CASSPVPGLALETQYF. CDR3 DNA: TGTGCCAGCAGCCCCGTCCCGGGACTAGCGTTGGAGACCCAGTACTTC.

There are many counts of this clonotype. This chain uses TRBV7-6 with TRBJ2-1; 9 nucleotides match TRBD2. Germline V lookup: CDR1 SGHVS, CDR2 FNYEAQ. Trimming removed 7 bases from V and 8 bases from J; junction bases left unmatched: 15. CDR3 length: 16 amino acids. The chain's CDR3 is CASKALAGTDRDEQFF. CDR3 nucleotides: TGTGCCAGCAAAGCCCTAGCGGGGACCGACCGCGATGAGCAGTTCTTC.

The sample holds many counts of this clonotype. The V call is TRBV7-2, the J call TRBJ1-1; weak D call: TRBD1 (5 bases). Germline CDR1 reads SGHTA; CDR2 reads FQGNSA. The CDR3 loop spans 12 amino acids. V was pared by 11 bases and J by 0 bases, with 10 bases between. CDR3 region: CAGGRLNTEAFF. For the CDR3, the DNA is TGTGCCGGGGGACGGTTGAACACTGAAGCTTTCTTT.

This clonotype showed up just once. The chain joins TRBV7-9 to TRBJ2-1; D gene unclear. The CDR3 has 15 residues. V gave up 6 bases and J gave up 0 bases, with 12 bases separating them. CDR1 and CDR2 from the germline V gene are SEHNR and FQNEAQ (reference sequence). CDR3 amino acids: CASSSVQFSYNEQFF. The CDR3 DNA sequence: TGTGCCAGCAGTTCCGTACAGTTCTCCTACAATGAGCAGTTCTTC.

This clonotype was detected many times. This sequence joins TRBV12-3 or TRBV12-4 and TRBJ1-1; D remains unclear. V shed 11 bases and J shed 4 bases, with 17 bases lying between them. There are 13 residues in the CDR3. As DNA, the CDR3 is TGTGCCCAGTCCCGGGGTAGGAGCACTGAAGCTTTCTTT. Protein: CAQSRGRSTEAFF.